This T cell receptor beta chain was obtained from a study of cytomegalovirus exposure and HLA in healthy donors. Study-wide background: Approximately 180 million T cells yielded 100 million or so unique TCR beta sequences, as an earlier analysis found.

Amplification used 60 Vbeta primers and 13 Jbeta primers. The data were produced by immunoSEQ multiplex PCR, yet TCRdb's version contains in-frame clones alone and is incomplete. The sample has 95,000 to 130,000 clones; 79% are singletons. Trimming shortened V by 0 bases and J by 3 bases, and 11 bases separated the two germline ends. This CDR3 comprises 15 residues. CDR1 SGHDN and CDR2 FVKESK come from the germline V gene. The clonotype comes from a man under 40 in good health and CMV-seropositive. The rearrangement joins TRBV14 to TRBJ1-2; D gene ambiguous. The sequencing sample was made of PBMCs. The DNA for the CDR3 is TGTGCCAGCAGCCAAGAGTCCGCACGGGACTATGGCTACACCTTC. Its translation is CASSQESARDYGYTF.